What follows describes a single T cell receptor beta chain. Its specificity is unknown. This CDR3 spans 16 amino acids. Germline assignment: CDR1 MNHNY and CDR2 SVGAGI (reference sequence). The V segment lost 2 bases and the J segment 2 bases; nucleotides outside the gene matches: 7. The protocol was immunoSEQ multiplex PCR, while the TCRdb copy is restricted to in-frame clones and leaves out a portion. Of under 95,000 clones in the sample, around 94% were seen once. These data belong to a study of siplizumab effects on memory and regulatory T cells. Study-level points and caveats: Whether the proliferating Tregs (from siplizumab cultures) were suppressive was not confirmed. Siplizumab, the agent tested, significantly reduced alloreactive sequences traceable to unstimulated CD4+ memory cells. Roughly 75-95% of dividing CD4+ or CD8+ clones were without an attributable naive or memory phenotype.

Sequenced input: non-Treg CD4+ T cells sorted from blood. The rearrangement links TRBV6-6 to TRBJ2-5; TRBD1 matches at 8 bases. This clonotype was sampled from a human donor in good health. CDR3 in amino acids: CASSYLNRGRQETQYF. DNA of the CDR3: TGTGCCAGCAGTTACCTAAACAGGGGGAGACAAGAGACCCAGTACTTC.